This T cell receptor beta chain was obtained from a study of blood T cell repertoires in COVID-19. Study in general: Some COVID-19 samples were acute and others convalescent; all came from the United States, Italy and Spain. The cDNA or gDNA used as material had been derived from T cells, B-cell-depleted T cells, or PBMCs.

Unmatched junction bases numbered 14, after V lost 4 bases and J lost 6 bases. The V gene's germline CDR1 is SEHNR and CDR2 FQNEAQ (reference sequence). The CDR3 contains 17 residues. Study processing details: Cell counts per sample came from amplifying reference gene primers. The protocol was immunoSEQ multiplex PCR, while the TCRdb copy is restricted to in-frame clones and leaves out a portion. V and J calls and clone size are given by that table; D and trimming were obtained from the DNA. The sample carries some 500,000 clones, approximately 88% recorded once. Enrolled during active infection, Seattle patients were then followed longitudinally.

This chain links TRBV7-9 with TRBJ2-1; 8 bases line up with TRBD2. Sequencing was carried out using peripheral blood. This clonotype originated in a woman in her forties or fifties with COVID-19, enrolled during active disease. This CDR3 is CASSSDVGGDKFNEQFF. DNA of the CDR3: TGTGCCAGCAGCTCCGACGTCGGGGGGGACAAGTTCAATGAGCAGTTCTTC.